The 7 T cell receptor beta chains given below trace back to one sample, sequenced in a study of blood T cell repertoires in COVID-19. The protocol was immunoSEQ multiplex PCR, while the TCRdb copy is restricted to in-frame clones and leaves out a portion. The sample yields 200,000 to 300,000 clones, approximately 85% seen once. The sample consisted of peripheral blood. The source of these receptors is a woman in her twenties or thirties with acute or convalescent COVID-19.

The V and J genes are TRBV5-1 and TRBJ1-3; D is possibly TRBD1 (5 bases). CDR1 and CDR2 (germline): SGHRS, YFSETQ. V lost 0 bases, J lost 0 bases, and 7 bases lay in between. The CDR3 is made up of 15 amino acids. CDR3 bases: TGCGCCAGCAGCTTGGGGACACACTCTGGAAACACCATATATTTT. It encodes CASSLGTHSGNTIYF. The full variable domain, completed using reference TRBV5-1 and TRBJ1-3, is KAGVTQTPRYLIKTRGQQVTLSCSPISGHRSVSWYQQTPGQGLQFLFEYFSETQRNKGNFPGRFSGRQFSNSRSEMNVSTLELGDSALYLCASSLGTHSGNTIYFGEGSWLTVV.

The J gene is TRBJ2-3, the V gene TRBV2; 10 bases line up with TRBD2. The trim removed 8 bases at V and 3 bases at J, leaving 5 bases unmatched. The CDR3 is 14 residues long. Germline V gene lookup returns CDR1 SNHLY and CDR2 FYNNEI. The CDR3 reads CASGSGRSTDTQYF. The CDR3 coding sequence is TGTGCCAGCGGTAGCGGGAGGAGTACAGATACGCAGTATTTT. The complete variable domain, with remaining parts taken from reference TRBV2 and TRBJ2-3, reads EPEVTQTPSHQVTQMGQEVILRCVPISNHLYFYWYRQILGQKVEFLVSFYNNEISEKSEIFDDQFSVERPDGSNFTLKIRSTKLEDSAMYFCASGSGRSTDTQYFGPGTRLTVL.

The gene calls are TRBV18 and TRBJ2-4; D possibly corresponds to TRBD1 (6 bases). Germline loops: CDR1 KGHSH, CDR2 LQKENI. The V and J ends lost 0 bases and 6 bases respectively, with 18 bases between them. CDR3 length: 17 residues. Here the CDR3 DNA reads TGTGCCAGCTCACCACCGGGGACCCTCAGGGGTGGAAACATTCAGTACTTC. This gives the protein CASSPPGTLRGGNIQYF.

A few counts support this clone. This chain links TRBV15 with TRBJ2-1; 7 positions agree with TRBD2. Trimming cost V 2 bases and J 0 bases; bases outside gene matches: 7. Looked up from germline, CDR1 is LNHNV and CDR2 is YYDKDF (reference sequence). This CDR3 is built from 17 residues. The CDR3 spells CATSRPRTSDSYNEQFF. In DNA, the CDR3 is TGTGCCACCAGCAGACCTAGGACTAGTGACTCCTACAATGAGCAGTTCTTC.

The chain employs TRBV6-5 and TRBJ2-1; D not certain. Germline CDR1 is MNHEY and CDR2 is SVGAGI. V was trimmed by 0 bases and J by 7 bases, leaving 10 bases between them. This CDR3 is built from 14 residues. CDR3 nucleotides: TGTGCCAGCAGTTACTCGGGCTCCACTAATGAGCAGTTCTTC. Its protein is CASSYSGSTNEQFF.

The V gene is TRBV5-1, the J gene TRBJ2-6; 7 positions agree with TRBD1. The V and J ends lost 4 bases and 2 bases, in that order; junction bases with no gene match: 3. CDR3 size: 15 residues. The germline gives CDR1 SGHRS, CDR2 YFSETQ. The CDR3 protein is CASSPQGAGANVLTF. CDR3 sequence (DNA): TGCGCCAGCAGCCCCCAGGGGGCTGGGGCCAACGTCCTGACTTTC. Complete variable domain (other parts from reference TRBV5-1 and TRBJ2-6): KAGVTQTPRYLIKTRGQQVTLSCSPISGHRSVSWYQQTPGQGLQFLFEYFSETQRNKGNFPGRFSGRQFSNSRSEMNVSTLELGDSALYLCASSPQGAGANVLTFGAGSRLTVL.

The chain recombines TRBV24-1 with TRBJ2-7; TRBD1 aligns across 10 bases. V gave up 4 bases and J gave up 1 base; unmatched junction bases: 6. The CDR3 runs to 16 residues. The germline gives CDR1 KGHDR, CDR2 SFDVKD. The CDR3 is CATSDPGQGGSYEQYF. In nucleotides, the CDR3 is TGTGCCACCAGTGACCCTGGACAGGGGGGGTCCTACGAGCAGTACTTC.